This entry describes one T cell receptor beta chain. This PCR relied on a set of 60 Vbeta primers and 13 Jbeta primers. Some clones are missing from TCRdb's copy, which holds only in-frame ones; the method was immunoSEQ multiplex PCR. Found here are about 81,000 clones, 70% to 80% of them singletons; the top ten hold roughly 3%. The V and J ends lost 6 bases and 2 bases respectively, with 17 bases between them. Germline loops: CDR1 MGHDK, CDR2 SYGVNS. The CDR3 spans 16 residues. The data stem from a study of cytomegalovirus exposure and HLA in healthy donors. This receptor was taken from a man aged 50-59 years in good health and CMV-seropositive. Sequencing was done on a sample of PBMCs. J is TRBJ1-5 and V is TRBV25-1; D unresolved. CDR3 sequence reads: CASSPPGWRGNQPQHF. DNA of the CDR3: TGTGCCAGCAGCCCACCGGGGTGGAGGGGCAATCAGCCCCAGCATTTT.